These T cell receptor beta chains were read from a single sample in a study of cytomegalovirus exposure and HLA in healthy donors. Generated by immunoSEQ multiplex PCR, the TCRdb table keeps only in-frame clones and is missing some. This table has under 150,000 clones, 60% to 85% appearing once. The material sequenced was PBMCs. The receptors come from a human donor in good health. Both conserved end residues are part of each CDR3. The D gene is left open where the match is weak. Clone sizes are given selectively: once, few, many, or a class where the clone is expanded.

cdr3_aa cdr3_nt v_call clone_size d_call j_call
CASSIEPGVYGYTF TGTGCCAGTAGTATAGAGCCGGGGGTATATGGCTACACCTTC TRBV19 NA NA TRBJ1-2
CASSDEHYSGANVLTF TGTGCCAGCAGCGATGAACATTACTCTGGGGCCAACGTCCTGACTTTC TRBV5-6 NA NA TRBJ2-6
CSVYERYEQYF TGCAGCGTTTATGAGCGCTACGAGCAGTACTTC TRBV29-1 NA NA TRBJ2-7
CASSPGHPYEQYF TGTGCCAGCAGCCCGGGACACCCCTACGAGCAGTACTTC TRBV5-4 NA NA TRBJ2-7
CASSLAQGAYGYTF TGTGCCAGCAGCTTAGCCCAGGGGGCGTATGGCTACACCTTC TRBV7-6 once TRBD1 TRBJ1-2
CASSAGDWYEQYF TGTGCCAGCAGCGCCGGCGACTGGTACGAGCAGTACTTC TRBV5-4 NA NA TRBJ2-7
CASSGTGWGRSEQYF TGCGCCAGCAGCGGAACAGGGTGGGGTAGGTCCGAGCAGTACTTC TRBV5-1 NA NA TRBJ2-7
CASSDLGQNTEAFF TGTGCCAGCAGTGATCTGGGACAAAACACTGAAGCTTTCTTT TRBV2 NA NA TRBJ1-1
CASSLQQGVKAFF TGTGCCAGCAGCTTACAGCAGGGGGTCAAAGCTTTCTTT TRBV7-9 NA TRBD1 TRBJ1-1
CASSVRQGANEQFF TGTGCCAGCAGCGTCCGACAGGGGGCCAATGAGCAGTTCTTC TRBV13 NA TRBD1 TRBJ2-1
CASSGTITDTQYF TGTGCCAGCAGCGGGACTATAACAGATACGCAGTATTTT TRBV5-4 NA TRBD2 TRBJ2-3
CASSIHRGLAYNEQFF TGTGCCAGCAGCATTCACAGGGGGCTAGCCTACAATGAGCAGTTCTTC TRBV27 NA TRBD1 TRBJ2-1
CASSVRSGANTGELFF TGTGCCAGCAGTGTTAGGAGCGGGGCGAACACCGGGGAGCTGTTTTTT TRBV6-1 NA TRBD2 TRBJ2-2
CASSVEDTDNQPQHF TGTGCCAGCAGCGTTGAAGACACGGACAATCAGCCCCAGCATTTT TRBV9 NA NA TRBJ1-5
CASSHTGWGVGYTF TGTGCCAGCAGTCACACAGGGTGGGGTGTGGGCTACACCTTC TRBV28 NA NA TRBJ1-2
CASSLVGGGYGYTF TGTGCCAGCAGCTTGGTGGGGGGTGGATATGGCTACACCTTC TRBV5-8 NA NA TRBJ1-2
CASSQTGNIQYF TGCGCCAGCAGCCAAACGGGAAACATTCAGTACTTC TRBV4-1 NA NA TRBJ2-4
CASSLMGGEDEQFF TGTGCCAGTAGCCTGATGGGGGGTGAGGATGAGCAGTTCTTC TRBV19 NA NA TRBJ2-1
CASSLWTGTYNSPLHF TGTGCCAGCAGTCTCTGGACAGGGACCTATAATTCACCCCTCCACTTT TRBV5-5 NA TRBD1 TRBJ1-6
CASKRLPSWETQYF TGTGCCAGCAAGCGGCTGCCTAGCTGGGAGACCCAGTACTTC TRBV7-8 NA NA TRBJ2-5
CASRDRANTGELFF TGTGCCAGCCGAGACAGAGCGAACACCGGGGAGCTGTTTTTT TRBV6-1 NA NA TRBJ2-2
CASSPSGGRGEQFF TGTGCCAGCAGCCCTAGCGGGGGGCGAGGGGAGCAGTTCTTC TRBV7-3 once TRBD2 TRBJ2-1
CASSLGPSSYEQYF TGTGCCAGCAGCTTAGGTCCGAGCTCCTACGAGCAGTACTTC TRBV7-2 NA NA TRBJ2-7
CASSYGTSVNEQFF TGTGCCAGCAGTTATGGGACTAGCGTGAATGAGCAGTTCTTC TRBV27 NA TRBD2 TRBJ2-1
CATSGDDQSSYNSPLHF TGTGCCACCTCCGGGGATGATCAGAGCTCCTATAATTCACCCCTCCACTTT TRBV27 NA NA TRBJ1-6
CATKTKIGGARDTQYF TGTGCCACCAAAACGAAAATCGGGGGGGCAAGGGATACGCAGTATTTT TRBV15 once TRBD2 TRBJ2-3
CASSQDREGSRKLFF TGTGCCAGCAGCCAAGACAGGGAAGGGTCTAGAAAACTGTTTTTT TRBV4-2 many NA TRBJ1-4
CASTGLAGSYEQYF TGTGCCAGCACGGGACTAGCGGGGTCCTACGAGCAGTACTTC TRBV6-5 NA TRBD2 TRBJ2-7
CASSPRRDSYGYTF TGTGCCAGCTCACCACGCAGGGATAGCTATGGCTACACCTTC TRBV18 once NA TRBJ1-2
CASSQEAQTESYEQYF TGCGCCAGCAGCCAAGAAGCCCAGACAGAATCCTACGAGCAGTACTTC TRBV4-1 NA NA TRBJ2-7
CASSSRTSGVADTQYF TGTGCCAGCAGTTCACGGACTAGCGGGGTTGCAGATACGCAGTATTTT TRBV27 NA TRBD2 TRBJ2-3
CASSLWVGGTGNSYEQYF TGCGCCAGCAGCTTATGGGTGGGGGGGACAGGGAACTCCTACGAGCAGTACTTC TRBV5-1 few TRBD1 TRBJ2-7
CASSPGGSSYEQYF TGTGCCAGCAGCCCAGGGGGTAGCTCCTACGAGCAGTACTTC TRBV7-2 NA TRBD1 TRBJ2-7